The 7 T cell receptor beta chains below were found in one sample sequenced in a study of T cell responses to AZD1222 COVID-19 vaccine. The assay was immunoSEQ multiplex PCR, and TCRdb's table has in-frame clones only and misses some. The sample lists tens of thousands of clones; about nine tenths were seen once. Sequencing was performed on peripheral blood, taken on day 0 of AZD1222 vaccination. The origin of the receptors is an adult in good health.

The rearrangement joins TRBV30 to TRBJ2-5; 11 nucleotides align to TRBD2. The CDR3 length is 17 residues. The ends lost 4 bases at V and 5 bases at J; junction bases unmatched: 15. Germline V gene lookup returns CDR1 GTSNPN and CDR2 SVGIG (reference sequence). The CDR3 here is CAWTLSGRGLTRETQYF. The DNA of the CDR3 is TGTGCCTGGACCCTTAGCGGGAGGGGGCTTACAAGGGAGACCCAGTACTTC.

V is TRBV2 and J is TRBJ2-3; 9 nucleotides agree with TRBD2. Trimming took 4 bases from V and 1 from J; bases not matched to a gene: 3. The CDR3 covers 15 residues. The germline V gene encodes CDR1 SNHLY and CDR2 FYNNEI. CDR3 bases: TGTGCCAGCAGTGGGCAGCGGGGGGGCACAGATACGCAGTATTTT. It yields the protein CASSGQRGGTDTQYF.

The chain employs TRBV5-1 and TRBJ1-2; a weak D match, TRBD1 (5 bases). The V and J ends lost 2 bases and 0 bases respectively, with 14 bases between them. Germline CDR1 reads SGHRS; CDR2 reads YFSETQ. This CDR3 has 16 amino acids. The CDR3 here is CASSFDAGRTNYGYTF. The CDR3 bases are TGCGCCAGCAGCTTCGATGCAGGGAGGACTAACTATGGCTACACCTTC.

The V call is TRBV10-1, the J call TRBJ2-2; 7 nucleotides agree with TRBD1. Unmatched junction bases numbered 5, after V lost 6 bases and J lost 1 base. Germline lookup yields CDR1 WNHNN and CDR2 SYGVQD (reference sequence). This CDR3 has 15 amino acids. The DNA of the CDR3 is TGCGCCAGCAGCCCCGGGACAGTGAACACCGGGGAGCTGTTTTTT. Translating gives CASSPGTVNTGELFF.

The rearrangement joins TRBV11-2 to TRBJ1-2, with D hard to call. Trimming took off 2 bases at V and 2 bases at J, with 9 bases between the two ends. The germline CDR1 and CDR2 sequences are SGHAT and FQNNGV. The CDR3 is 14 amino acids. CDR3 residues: CASSLSSENYGYTF. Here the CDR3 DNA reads TGTGCCAGCAGCTTAAGTTCCGAGAACTATGGCTACACCTTC.

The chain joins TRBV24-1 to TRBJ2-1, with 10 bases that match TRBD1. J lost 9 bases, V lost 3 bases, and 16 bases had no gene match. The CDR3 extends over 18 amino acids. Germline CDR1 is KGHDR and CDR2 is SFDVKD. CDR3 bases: TGTGCCACCAGTGATGCCGGGACAGGGGAGGATTTAGGCAGTGAGCAGTTCTTC. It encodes CATSDAGTGEDLGSEQFF.

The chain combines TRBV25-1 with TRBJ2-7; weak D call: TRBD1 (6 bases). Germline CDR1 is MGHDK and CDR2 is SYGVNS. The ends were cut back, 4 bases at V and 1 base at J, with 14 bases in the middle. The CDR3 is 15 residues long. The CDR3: CASSAQQGWSYEQYF. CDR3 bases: TGTGCCAGCAGTGCACAACAGGGTTGGTCCTACGAGCAGTACTTC.